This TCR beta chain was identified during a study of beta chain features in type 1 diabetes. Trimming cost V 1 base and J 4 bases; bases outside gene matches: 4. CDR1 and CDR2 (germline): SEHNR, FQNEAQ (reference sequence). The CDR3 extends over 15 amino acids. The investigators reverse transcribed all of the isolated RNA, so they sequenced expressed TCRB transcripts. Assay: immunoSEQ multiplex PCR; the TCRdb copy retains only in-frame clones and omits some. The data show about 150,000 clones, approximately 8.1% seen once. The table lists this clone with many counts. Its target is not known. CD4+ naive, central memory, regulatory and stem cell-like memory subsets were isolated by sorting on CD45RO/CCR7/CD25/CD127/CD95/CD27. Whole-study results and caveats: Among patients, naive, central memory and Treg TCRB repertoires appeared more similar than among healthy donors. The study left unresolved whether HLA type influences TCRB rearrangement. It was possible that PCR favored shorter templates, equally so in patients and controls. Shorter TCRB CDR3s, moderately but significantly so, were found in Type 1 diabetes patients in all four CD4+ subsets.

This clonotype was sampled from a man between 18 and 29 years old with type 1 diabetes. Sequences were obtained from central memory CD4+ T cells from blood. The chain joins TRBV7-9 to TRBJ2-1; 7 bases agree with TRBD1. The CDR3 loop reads CASSLGQGDYNEQFF. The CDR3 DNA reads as TGTGCCAGCAGCTTAGGACAGGGTGATTACAATGAGCAGTTCTTC. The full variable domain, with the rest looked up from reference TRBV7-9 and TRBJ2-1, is DTGVSQNPRHKITKRGQNVTFRCDPISEHNRLYWYRQTLGQGPEFLTYFQNEAQLEKSRLLSDRFSAERPKGSFSTLEIQRTEQGDSAMYLCASSLGQGDYNEQFFGPGTRLTVL.